This TCR beta chain was recorded in a study of blood T cell repertoires in COVID-19. Study-wide context: Italy, Spain and the United States were the sources of the convalescent and acute COVID-19 samples.

Libraries were prepared by immunoSEQ multiplex PCR; TCRdb keeps only in-frame clonotypes and omits some of them. The data show around 160,000 clones, 75% to 85% seen once. With 0 bases removed from V and 1 base from J, the gap between germline ends came to 13 bases. Germline CDR1 is GTSNPN and CDR2 is SVGIG (reference sequence). This CDR3 has 15 amino acids. Cohort 3 donors were reported recovered after two negative PCRs, clearance, or symptom resolution. This clone has ten or more counts. Sequencing was performed on PBMCs or T cells enriched from blood (not recorded which). The chain couples TRBV30 to TRBJ2-7; a weak D match, TRBD1 (6 bases). The clonotype was recovered from a man aged 35 to 55 who had recovered from COVID-19. The CDR3 nucleotides are TGTGCCTGGAGTGTAGACCTGACAGGTTCCTACGAGCAGTACTTC. Its protein is CAWSVDLTGSYEQYF.